These 19 T cell receptor beta chains came from one sample sequenced in a study of CD8 T cells in Susac syndrome (dated by TCRdb to between 2017 and 2020). The library was prepared using the immunoSEQ multiplex PCR assay. RNA was extracted using the RNeasy kit, and roughly 0.45 to 1 ug of the RNA was reverse transcribed with random hexamers. TCRdb reprocessed the public reads (quality trimming at Q25 with fastp, clone calling with MiXCR) and kept in-frame beta chains. When rows share a CDR3 protein, they turn into one entry using the most common DNA and genes. The sample has about 190,000 distinct CDR3 sequences on record, 85% to 95% of them singletons. Roughly 0.15% of the sample comes from the top ten. Sequencing used CD8+ T cells from PBMCs. Source of these receptors: a human donor with Susac syndrome.

This chain's CDR3 is CASSAVYNEQFF. CDR3 DNA: TGCGCCAGCAGCGCAGTGTACAATGAGCAGTTCTTC. The genes are TRBV5-1 and TRBJ2-1; D gene ambiguous. Germline CDR1 reads SGHRS; CDR2 reads YFSETQ. The CDR3 is 12 residues long. The V gene lost 4 bases and the J gene lost 4 bases, with 6 bases spanning the gap.

This clonotype was picked up one time. The chain employs TRBV20-1 and TRBJ2-3; D is perhaps TRBD2 (6 bases). This CDR3 has 15 residues. Germline lookup yields CDR1 DFQATT and CDR2 SNEGSKA (reference sequence). V gave up 4 bases and J gave up 3 bases, with 17 bases separating them. The CDR3 here is CSATPPREWTDTQYF. CDR3 DNA sequence: TGCAGTGCTACACCGCCCCGGGAGTGGACAGATACGCAGTATTTT.

V usage is TRBV30 and J usage is TRBJ2-2, with 7 nucleotides matching TRBD1. The CDR3 is made up of 13 amino acids. CDR1 and CDR2 (germline): GTSNPN, SVGIG (reference sequence). Unmatched junction bases numbered 5, after V lost 5 bases and J lost 5 bases. In DNA form, the CDR3 reads TGTGCCTGGGACAGGGCAGGGACCGGGGAGCTGTTTTTT. Translating it yields CAWDRAGTGELFF.

The chain employs TRBV5-1 and TRBJ1-4; D is perhaps TRBD1 (5 bases). V was clipped by 0 bases and J by 4 bases, with 7 bases between them. This CDR3 is 14 amino acids long. CDR1 and CDR2 (germline): SGHRS, YFSETQ. CDR3 amino acids: CASSLDRFNEKLFF. The DNA for the CDR3 is TGCGCCAGCAGCTTGGACAGGTTTAATGAAAAACTGTTTTTT.

The chain joins TRBV20-1 to TRBJ2-7; 9 nucleotides line up with TRBD1. With V trimmed by 4 bases and J by 5 bases, 9 bases remained unmatched. CDR3 length: 14 amino acids. CDR1 is DFQATT, CDR2 SNEGSKA, per germline (reference sequence). The CDR3 here is CSAKSGTGSNEQYF. The CDR3 DNA reads TGCAGTGCTAAGTCCGGGACAGGGTCGAACGAGCAGTACTTC.

J is TRBJ2-3 and V is TRBV20-1; D is uncertain. Trimming cost V 0 bases and J 4 bases, with 11 bases left between them. The CDR3 covers 14 residues. The germline gives CDR1 DFQATT, CDR2 SNEGSKA (reference sequence). This chain's CDR3 is CSARDQTRSDTQYF. DNA for the CDR3: TGCAGTGCTAGAGACCAAACCCGGTCAGATACGCAGTATTTT.

This chain uses TRBV7-8 with TRBJ2-1; 7 bases match TRBD2. The CDR3 extends over 15 amino acids. Germline-derived CDR1 and CDR2 are SGHVS and FQNEAQ. Unmatched junction bases numbered 11, after V lost 5 bases and J lost 7 bases. CDR3 sequence (DNA): TGTGCCAGCAGCCTTAGACTAGCCCCTGGGAATGAGCAGTTCTTC. Protein sequence: CASSLRLAPGNEQFF.

The gene calls are TRBV20-1 and TRBJ2-7, with a tentative D call TRBD2 (6 bases). V lost 3 bases and J lost 3, with 15 bases in between. CDR1 is DFQATT and CDR2 is SNEGSKA in the germline V gene (reference sequence). The CDR3 runs to 14 residues. CDR3 coding DNA: TGCAGTGCTAGCCCCGAATTAGCGGACTACGAGCAGTACTTC. Protein product: CSASPELADYEQYF.

The chain employs TRBV2 and TRBJ2-7; D is tentatively TRBD1 or TRBD2 (5 bases each). The CDR3 covers 12 residues. Germline V CDR1 and CDR2: SNHLY, FYNNEI. The V gene lost 10 bases and the J gene lost 2 bases, with 12 bases spanning the gap. The CDR3 spells CATEGSTYEQYF. The CDR3 DNA sequence: TGTGCCACCGAGGGGAGTACCTACGAGCAGTACTTC.

V is TRBV9 and J is TRBJ2-7, with TRBD2 matching 9 bases. Germline trimming cut 4 bases from V and 2 bases from J; bases unmatched to any gene: 10. The CDR3 sequence is 16 residues long. Germline V lookup: CDR1 SGDLS, CDR2 YYNGEE. The chain's CDR3 is CASSPWGGRAAYEQYF. In DNA form, the CDR3 reads TGTGCCAGCAGCCCCTGGGGCGGGAGGGCCGCCTACGAGCAGTACTTC.

The chain links TRBV5-1 to TRBJ2-3; D unclear. The CDR3 spans 15 residues. Trimming took 9 bases from V and 0 from J, leaving 17 bases between them. The germline V gene has CDR1 SGHRS and CDR2 YFSETQ. The CDR3 coding sequence is TGCGCCACCGTGGAGAAGGAATCGAGCACAGATACGCAGTATTTT. Its protein product is CATVEKESSTDTQYF.

The chain uses TRBV5-1 and TRBJ2-3; 8 positions match TRBD2. Germline assignment: CDR1 SGHRS and CDR2 YFSETQ. CDR3 size: 20 residues. J gave up 2 bases and V 3 bases, and 20 bases lay outside the gene matches. The CDR3 DNA reads as TGCGCCAGCAGCTCGGAAGTGAGGAGCGGGAGCCGATTCTACACAGATACGCAGTATTTT. This sequence encodes CASSSEVRSGSRFYTDTQYF. Using reference TRBV5-1 and TRBJ2-3 for the parts outside the CDR3, the full variable domain is KAGVTQTPRYLIKTRGQQVTLSCSPISGHRSVSWYQQTPGQGLQFLFEYFSETQRNKGNFPGRFSGRQFSNSRSEMNVSTLELGDSALYLCASSSEVRSGSRFYTDTQYFGPGTRLTVL.

The chain joins TRBV5-4 to TRBJ2-1; TRBD2 aligns across 14 bases. The germline gives CDR1 SGHNT, CDR2 YYREEE (reference sequence). The V gene end was trimmed by 0 bases and the J gene end by 7 bases; junction bases not matched to a gene: 12. CDR3 length: 19 amino acids. CDR3 in DNA: TGTGCCAGCAGCTTGGGTCGGTCCGGGACTAGCGGGGGTGGGAATGAGCAGTTCTTC. The encoded protein is CASSLGRSGTSGGGNEQFF.

This clonotype was found once. V gene TRBV9 combines with J gene TRBJ2-1, with no clear D. The CDR3 runs 15 residues. Germline CDR1 reads SGDLS; CDR2 reads YYNGEE. V was clipped by 0 bases and J by 0 bases, with 7 bases between them. The CDR3 sequence is CASSVDVASYNEQFF. DNA for the CDR3: TGTGCCAGCAGCGTAGATGTAGCCTCCTACAATGAGCAGTTCTTC. The whole variable domain, remainder taken from reference TRBV9 and TRBJ2-1, is DSGVTQTPKHLITATGQRVTLRCSPRSGDLSVYWYQQSLDQGLQFLIQYYNGEERAKGNILERFSAQQFPDLHSELNLSSLELGDSALYFCASSVDVASYNEQFFGPGTRLTVL.

In its sample, this clonotype was seen a few times. The chain couples TRBV5-4 to TRBJ2-1, with 11 positions matching TRBD2. The CDR3 length is 15 residues. Germline V gene sequence: CDR1 SGHNT, CDR2 YYREEE (reference sequence). Losses at the gene ends were 5 bases for V and 9 bases for J; bases not matched to a gene: 10. CDR3 region: CASRQLAGGQGEQFF. The CDR3 bases are TGTGCCAGCAGGCAGCTAGCGGGAGGCCAAGGTGAGCAGTTCTTC.

J is TRBJ1-1 and V is TRBV20-1; D remains unclear. V shed 2 bases and J shed 0 bases, with 10 bases lying between them. The CDR3 is 14 residues long. CDR1 and CDR2 from the germline V gene are DFQATT and SNEGSKA (reference sequence). CDR3 nucleotides: TGCAGTGCTAGACATAAGATCATGAACACTGAAGCTTTCTTT. This sequence encodes CSARHKIMNTEAFF.

The genes are TRBV27 and TRBJ2-1; no reliable D call. Trimming cost V 2 bases and J 8 bases, with 7 bases left between them. Germline values: CDR1 MNHEY, CDR2 SMNVEV (reference sequence). This CDR3 has 12 residues. The CDR3 sequence is CASSLTSHEQFF. The CDR3 DNA is TGTGCCAGCAGTTTAACGTCTCATGAGCAGTTCTTC.

This rearrangement joins TRBV20-1 to TRBJ2-3; 7 nucleotides align to TRBD2. The junction had 5 bases not matched to a gene; V was cut back by 6 bases and J by 2 bases. The CDR3 length is 13 residues. Germline loops: CDR1 DFQATT, CDR2 SNEGSKA (reference sequence). For the CDR3, the DNA is TGCAGTGCCCTAGCGGAAAACACAGATACGCAGTATTTT. Translating gives CSALAENTDTQYF.

V and J are TRBV20-1 and TRBJ2-1, with 8 bases lining up with TRBD2. The germline CDR1 and CDR2 sequences are DFQATT and SNEGSKA (reference sequence). This CDR3 spans 15 amino acids. V lost 1 base to trimming and J lost 5 bases; unmatched junction nucleotides: 7. CDR3 residues: CSARVWAGGDNEQFF. The CDR3 bases are TGCAGTGCTAGAGTTTGGGCGGGGGGCGACAATGAGCAGTTCTTC.